This entry lists 24 T cell receptor beta chains sequenced from one sample in a study of cytomegalovirus exposure and HLA in healthy donors. PCR primers comprised 60 Vbeta and 13 Jbeta primers. Produced via immunoSEQ multiplex PCR; TCRdb's table is partial and in-frame only. The table includes 90,000 to 150,000 clones, roughly 80% detected once. The sample taken for sequencing was PBMCs. The receptor source for this set is a female donor in good health and CMV-seronegative.

V gene TRBV6-6 combines with J gene TRBJ2-1, with 8 bases matching TRBD1. Looked up from germline, CDR1 is MNHNY and CDR2 is SVGAGI (reference sequence). With V trimmed by 6 bases and J by 6 bases, 7 bases remained unmatched. The CDR3 has 14 amino acids. The CDR3 sequence is CASRPGTGGNEQFF. CDR3 nucleotides: TGTGCCAGCAGGCCCGGGACAGGAGGCAATGAGCAGTTCTTC.

The V gene is TRBV5-1, the J gene TRBJ1-1, with D possibly matching TRBD1 (5 bases). Trimming shortened V by 0 bases and J by 0 bases, and 15 bases separated the two germline ends. The CDR3 contains 17 residues. Germline lookup yields CDR1 SGHRS and CDR2 YFSETQ. The DNA of the CDR3 is TGCGCCAGCAGCTTGGGGGGCAAAACGTTTGTGAACACTGAAGCTTTCTTT. This codes for CASSLGGKTFVNTEAFF.

J is TRBJ2-3 and V is TRBV5-1; 7 nucleotides align to TRBD1. After removal of 4 bases from V and 3 bases from J, the junction contained 2 bases not matched to a gene. Germline V gene data show CDR1 as SGHRS and CDR2 as YFSETQ. This CDR3 has 13 amino acids. The CDR3 DNA reads TGCGCCAGCAGCAGGGACAGTACAGATACGCAGTATTTT. This sequence encodes CASSRDSTDTQYF.

V usage is TRBV19 and J usage is TRBJ2-7; 9 bases are shared with TRBD2. Germline-derived CDR1 and CDR2 are LNHDA and SQIVND (reference sequence). V gave up 3 bases and J gave up 4 bases; unmatched junction bases: 7. CDR3 size: 15 residues. CDR3 amino acids: CASSIRAGGLYEQYF. The CDR3 DNA reads TGTGCCAGTAGTATTCGGGCGGGGGGGCTGTACGAGCAGTACTTC.

This clone has just one count. The V and J genes are TRBV10-3 and TRBJ2-1; 7 nucleotides line up with TRBD2. This CDR3 has 13 residues. V was clipped by 9 bases and J by 5 bases; unmatched bases: 7. In germline, CDR1 is ENHRY, CDR2 SYGVKD. The CDR3 DNA reads as TGTGCCATTCAGACTAGCTCAGACAATGAGCAGTTCTTC. Its translation is CAIQTSSDNEQFF.

The chain employs TRBV5-4 and TRBJ2-5, with D possibly TRBD1 on 5 matching bases. Germline CDR1 is SGHNT and CDR2 is YYREEE (reference sequence). V lost 4 bases to trimming and J lost 0 bases, with 13 bases between them. The CDR3 runs 15 residues. CDR3: CASSPGMEYQETQYF. The CDR3 DNA follows: TGTGCCAGCAGCCCAGGGATGGAGTACCAAGAGACCCAGTACTTC.

The rearrangement uses TRBV19 and TRBJ2-3, with D perhaps matching TRBD2 (6 bases). CDR1 and CDR2 (germline): LNHDA, SQIVND (reference sequence). This CDR3 is 14 amino acids long. With 9 bases removed from V and 1 base from J, the gap between germline ends came to 14 bases. This CDR3 is CASRTSYGTDTQYF. The CDR3 bases are TGTGCCAGCAGAACTAGCTACGGCACAGATACGCAGTATTTT.

This clone has just one count. This chain joins TRBV6-5 and TRBJ2-2, with 7 bases identical to TRBD1. The length of the CDR3 is 16 residues. From germline, CDR1 is MNHEY and CDR2 SVGAGI. The trim removed 2 bases at V and 2 bases at J, leaving 5 bases unmatched. CDR3 in amino acids: CASSYTGQKNTGELFF. The CDR3 DNA reads TGTGCCAGCAGTTACACGGGACAGAAAAACACCGGGGAGCTGTTTTTT.

V usage is TRBV15 and J usage is TRBJ2-3, with a possible D match to TRBD2 (5 bases). This CDR3 contains 17 residues. Trimming pared 1 base from V and 2 bases from J, leaving 16 bases between. Germline CDR1 and CDR2: LNHNV and YYDKDF (reference sequence). The CDR3 DNA follows: TGTGCCACCAGCAGAGCCTCGGGGTTTAGTCCCACAGATACGCAGTATTTT. This gives the protein CATSRASGFSPTDTQYF.

The rearrangement links TRBV30 to TRBJ1-5; D is unresolved. The CDR3 length is 13 residues. V gave up 4 bases and J gave up 2 bases, with 9 bases separating them. Germline assignment: CDR1 GTSNPN and CDR2 SVGIG (reference sequence). The CDR3 protein is CAWNREGNQPQHF. CDR3 coding DNA: TGTGCCTGGAATCGGGAGGGCAATCAGCCCCAGCATTTT. Full variable domain (missing parts from reference TRBV30 and TRBJ1-5): SQTIHQWPATLVQPVGSPLSLECTVEGTSNPNLYWYRQAAGRGLQLLFYSVGIGQISSEVPQNLSASRPQDRQFILSSKKLLLSDSGFYLCAWNREGNQPQHFGDGTRLSIL.

This clone was detected once. The chain employs TRBV5-6 and TRBJ2-4; D is unclear. V dropped 4 bases and J dropped 9 bases, with 20 bases sitting between them. Per germline, CDR1 SGHDT and CDR2 YYEEEE. CDR3 length: 15 residues. CDR3 region: CASSLRSTRLSIQYF. The CDR3 region has the DNA TGTGCCAGCAGCCTCCGATCGACGAGGCTGTCCATTCAGTACTTC.

The V gene is TRBV19, the J gene TRBJ2-2; 11 bases match TRBD2. This CDR3 has 16 residues. Germline CDR1 is LNHDA and CDR2 is SQIVND (reference sequence). Unmatched junction bases numbered 6, after V lost 9 bases and J lost 0 bases. CDR3 DNA sequence: TGTGCCAGCCTAAGACTAGCGGGGACGAACACCGGGGAGCTGTTTTTT. Translated: CASLRLAGTNTGELFF.

This chain joins TRBV6-5 and TRBJ1-1, with D possibly TRBD1 on 5 matching bases. There are 12 residues in the CDR3. CDR1 is MNHEY and CDR2 is SVGAGI in the germline V gene. V gave up 7 bases and J gave up 3 bases, with 9 bases separating them. DNA for the CDR3: TGTGCCAGCAAAGGGGACTACACTGAAGCTTTCTTT. Its protein is CASKGDYTEAFF.

The chain combines TRBV2 with TRBJ1-1; no firm D call. Germline CDR1 reads SNHLY; CDR2 reads FYNNEI. CDR3 length: 15 residues. Deletions cut 8 bases from V and 0 bases from J, with 16 bases between. In DNA form, the CDR3 reads TGTGCCAGCGTTATAAGCCCGGTTATGAACACTGAAGCTTTCTTT. Translation: CASVISPVMNTEAFF. Full variable domain (rest looked up from reference TRBV2 and TRBJ1-1): EPEVTQTPSHQVTQMGQEVILRCVPISNHLYFYWYRQILGQKVEFLVSFYNNEISEKSEIFDDQFSVERPDGSNFTLKIRSTKLEDSAMYFCASVISPVMNTEAFFGQGTRLTVV.

On this clone: Mismatch with germline at one junction end may stem from a read error. V is TRBV7-9 and J is TRBJ1-2; D unresolved. The CDR3 has 14 amino acids. The germline gives CDR1 SEHNR, CDR2 FQNEAQ (reference sequence). The CDR3 sequence is CSSSLESLNYGYTF. The DNA of the CDR3 is TGTTCCAGCAGCTTAGAAAGCCTGAACTATGGCTACACCTTC.

The V gene is TRBV29-1, the J gene TRBJ1-3; D call uncertain. There are 13 residues in the CDR3. The germline CDR1 and CDR2 sequences are SQVTM and ANQGSEA. V was clipped by 4 bases and J by 2 bases, with 9 bases between them. CDR3 sequence: CSVARETGNTIYF. CDR3 DNA sequence: TGCAGCGTTGCCCGGGAGACTGGAAACACCATATATTTT.

The chain has TRBV2 and TRBJ2-1, with 9 nucleotides matching TRBD1. The V gene end was trimmed by 6 bases and the J gene end by 10 bases; junction bases not matched to a gene: 4. The CDR3 contains 12 residues. Germline-derived CDR1 and CDR2 are SNHLY and FYNNEI. CDR3 amino acids: CASSLDRGEQFF. The CDR3 nucleotides read TGTGCCAGCAGCTTGGACAGGGGAGAGCAGTTCTTC.

The genes are TRBV2 and TRBJ2-2; tentative D call: TRBD2 (7 bases). The CDR3 is 17 residues long. V gave up 1 base and J gave up 0 bases, with 12 bases separating them. CDR1 and CDR2 (germline): SNHLY, FYNNEI. CDR3 DNA: TGTGCCAGCAGTGAAGGTTCGGGGGGCGCGAACACCGGGGAGCTGTTTTTT. This encodes CASSEGSGGANTGELFF.

The chain joins TRBV18 to TRBJ2-1, with 15 bases matching TRBD2. The CDR3 has 19 amino acids. The germline V gene encodes CDR1 KGHSH and CDR2 LQKENI. Trimming at V came to 3 bases and at J to 0 bases, leaving 6 bases not matched to a gene. The CDR3 sequence is CASSPPGLAGGSSYNEQFF. CDR3 DNA sequence: TGTGCCAGCTCACCTCCGGGACTAGCGGGGGGTAGCTCCTACAATGAGCAGTTCTTC.

The chain recombines TRBV5-4 with TRBJ2-2; D is possibly TRBD2 (6 bases). V was pared by 4 bases and J by 4 bases, with 8 bases between. CDR1 and CDR2 from the germline V gene are SGHNT and YYREEE (reference sequence). The CDR3 length is 13 residues. CDR3 protein: CASSGGSTGELFF. The CDR3 nucleotides read TGTGCCAGCAGCGGAGGGAGCACCGGGGAGCTGTTTTTT.

The chain is built from TRBV7-9 and TRBJ1-6, with a possible D match to TRBD1 (6 bases). CDR3 length: 15 amino acids. Trimming pared 1 base from V and 10 bases from J, leaving 14 bases between. Germline assignment: CDR1 SEHNR and CDR2 FQNEAQ (reference sequence). This CDR3 reads CASSLEGDGASPLHF. The CDR3 coding sequence is TGTGCCAGCAGCTTAGAGGGGGACGGGGCCTCACCCCTCCACTTT.

V gene TRBV5-1 combines with J gene TRBJ2-5, with 7 bases matching TRBD2. V lost 0 bases to trimming and J lost 3 bases; unmatched junction nucleotides: 11. This CDR3 spans 17 amino acids. Looked up from germline, CDR1 is SGHRS and CDR2 is YFSETQ. CDR3: CASSLALSAGVKETQYF. The CDR3 DNA sequence: TGCGCCAGCAGCTTGGCACTATCCGCGGGGGTAAAAGAGACCCAGTACTTC.

The chain is built from TRBV9 and TRBJ1-1; 8 bases align to TRBD1. This CDR3 is built from 14 residues. J lost 3 bases, V lost 2 bases, and 3 bases had no gene match. In germline, CDR1 is SGDLS, CDR2 YYNGEE. The CDR3 sequence: CASSVQGADTEAFF. The CDR3 region has the DNA TGTGCCAGCAGCGTGCAGGGGGCAGACACTGAAGCTTTCTTT.

The chain is built from TRBV19 and TRBJ1-2; 7 bases are a match to TRBD1. Unmatched junction bases numbered 3, after V lost 1 base and J lost 1 base. CDR1 and CDR2 (germline): LNHDA, SQIVND (reference sequence). This CDR3 contains 15 residues. The CDR3 DNA is TGTGCCAGTAGTATAGGGGACAGCTTTAACTATGGCTACACCTTC. This sequence encodes CASSIGDSFNYGYTF.